This T cell receptor (beta chain) came from a study of human T cells and chemical hapten exposure. Source study methods: With a range of about 20,000 to 700,000, the median per sample was 95,638 TCRs. Each CDR3 protein gets one entry after TCRdb re-called the RACE reads with MiXCR. The V and J calls come from TCRdb's annotation, not from the publication. Of approximately 96,000 distinct CDR3 sequences listed, 9% to 9.5% were seen once; the top ten hold about 2%. Points on this clonotype: Its antigen is as yet unknown.

Time point indicated: patch test 2, 6 weeks after DPC sensitization. Treatment in this sample: therapeutic diphenylcyclopropenone sensitization with weekly scalp DPC. Each patch-test visit's blood sample preceded patch application. This CDR3 contains 16 residues. Germline V gives CDR1 SGHRS, CDR2 YFSETQ. V shed 0 bases, J shed 9 bases, and the junction held 5 bases outside the gene matches. Findings and limits, study-wide: Every donor had alopecia, and their immune response may therefore differ from healthy people's.

The material sequenced was whole blood, taken in connection with sensitization to the hapten diphenylcyclopropenone (DPC). V and J are TRBV5-1 and TRBJ1-6; 11 bases agree with TRBD1. This receptor was taken from a middle-aged woman with alopecia areata. Some clones in this sample may be carry-over from other donors' samples. CDR3 loop: CASSLDGQGAGSPLHF. In DNA, the CDR3 is TGCGCCAGCAGCTTGGATGGACAGGGGGCAGGTTCACCCCTCCACTTT.